One sample yielded the 4 T cell receptor beta chains listed below, sequenced in a study of cytomegalovirus exposure and HLA in healthy donors. Primers: 60 Vbeta forward and 13 Jbeta reverse. Sequenced by immunoSEQ multiplex PCR; TCRdb stores in-frame clones only, minus some. The table lists roughly 100,000 clones, 75% of them singletons, with around 2.7% in the top ten. The specimen sequenced was PBMCs. These receptors were collected from a male donor in good health and CMV-seropositive.

The rearrangement uses TRBV6-5 and TRBJ2-7; no reliable D call. The CDR3 contains 16 residues. V dropped 0 bases and J dropped 4 bases, with 16 bases sitting between them. Germline V gene lookup returns CDR1 MNHEY and CDR2 SVGAGI. CDR3: CASSYSVSTREYEQYF. In DNA, the CDR3 is TGTGCCAGCAGTTACTCCGTGTCTACCCGAGAATACGAGCAGTACTTC.

The chain joins TRBV2 to TRBJ1-4, with 10 nucleotides matching TRBD1. The CDR3 runs 19 residues. Germline V gene lookup returns CDR1 SNHLY and CDR2 FYNNEI. V dropped 6 bases and J dropped 1; count of bases not matched to a gene: 14. Here the CDR3 DNA reads TGTGCCAGCAGACCCACCGGGACAGGGGCTTTTGGAACTAATGAAAAACTGTTTTTT. Amino acids: CASRPTGTGAFGTNEKLFF.

In nucleotides, the CDR3 is TGTGCCAGCAGGAGCGGACGGTACGAGCAGTACTTC. This codes for CASRSGRYEQYF. This chain joins TRBV6-1 and TRBJ2-7, with D perhaps matching TRBD2 (5 bases). The CDR3 extends over 12 amino acids. The V end was cut by 6 bases, the J end by 4 bases, with 10 bases between. The germline V gene has CDR1 MNHNS and CDR2 SASEGT.

The chain combines TRBV7-3 with TRBJ2-4; TRBD1 is a possible D gene (5 bases). CDR1 is SGHTA, CDR2 FQGTGA, per germline. This CDR3 spans 19 amino acids. Deletions cut 2 bases from V and 3 bases from J, with 23 bases between. CDR3 in DNA: TGTGCCAGCAGCTTAGGTCCCCTTGCCTTGGGGCTAGACAAAAACATTCAGTACTTC. Translated, it gives CASSLGPLALGLDKNIQYF.